Listed below are T cell receptor beta chains from one sample, sequenced in a study of T cells in Graves' hyperthyroidism and ophthalmopathy. TCRdb fed the multiplex PCR reads into MiXCR, producing one record per CDR3 protein. The data hold approximately 330,000 distinct CDR3 sequences, with roughly a fifth observed a single time. Sequencing was carried out using blood. Receptor source: a woman aged 45 to 65 with Graves' hyperthyroidism. The conserved cysteine and the conserved F or W are not part of the CDR3 here.

>TRBV7-9
ASSYGAPTNTEAF
>TRBV20-1
SARDGARGTDTQY
>TRBV12-3/TRBV12-4
ASSLGFATAVNEKLF
>TRBV20-1
SAPYLGLAGGVPGETQY
>TRBV20-1
SAKTSSNEQF
>TRBV19
ASSIPGTGGTSPLH
>TRBV6-6
ASSYSVGGTRNEQY
>TRBV5-6
ASSLVWAGSTDTQY
>TRBV6-1
ATGLAGYEQY
>TRBV20-1
SASVGIGTGEKLF
>TRBV5-1
ASSPRTSGAGELF
>TRBV19
ATKDTSNQPQH
>TRBV15
ATSRDTEAF
>TRBV13
ASSTTNRPQETQY
>TRBV2
ASSAGLAGVSPEY
>TRBV7-9
ASSFLPTGTDTQY
>TRBV7-9
ASSLGQGWSFGELF
>TRBV7-2
ASSLDLGTIQNTGELF
>TRBV7-9
ASSLVPPDRATQY
>TRBV20-1
SAGLAWEQF
>TRBV10-3
AISEISGGTDTQY
>TRBV19
ASSIGGTNNQPQH
>TRBV4-1
ASSQGDRGNQPQH
>TRBV7-7
ASSSQDPGLAGNEQF
>TRBV11-2
ASSPQGGGGDTQY
>TRBV19
ASSMGELYGYT
>TRBV7-6
ATGASTTDTQY
>TRBV7-6
ASRDDPTGELF
>TRBV27
ASGPQGNEQY
>TRBV7-3
ASSQTAAGVSNEQF
>TRBV11-2
ASSAPPGLATLLYNEQF
>TRBV30
AWSVGLADTQY
>TRBV10-1
ASSESGDSPLH
>TRBV28
ASSLSYRTDTQY
>TRBV7-3
ASSLAGYDNEQF
>TRBV11-1
ASNAGTSGIDTQY
>TRBV28
ASSLEGSSGNTIY
>TRBV2
ASSMGQGSGNTIY
>TRBV5-1
ASSSDGGAQETQY
>TRBV6-5
ASSLQGANEQY
>TRBV12-3/TRBV12-4
ASTRRGTDTQY
>TRBV5-1
ASSLQGRAYEQY
>TRBV7-2
ASVRQPAAGANVLT
>TRBV28
ASSPAPDINGYT
>TRBV27
ASSIQDRSEAF
>TRBV20-1
SAPKGLAGGSGEQY
>TRBV7-2
ASSPDRASGNTIY
>TRBV19
ASSMSGNPSYEQY
>TRBV20-1
SASYSIQETQY
>TRBV20-1
SVPGKGNQPQH
>TRBV6-1
ASSFGRLGLSGNTIY
>TRBV20-1
SARKGKNNEQF
>TRBV20-1
SASDTIAKNIQY
>TRBV20-1
SAPQVNTEAF
>TRBV2
ASSVGNSYNEQF
>TRBV7-3
ASSLSGASREQF
>TRBV6-6
ASRLAGEVETQY
>TRBV5-1
ASRSGLGAYEQY
>TRBV7-8
ASSLDRSSYNEQF
>TRBV6-2/TRBV6-3
ASSTPLTSGRQETQY